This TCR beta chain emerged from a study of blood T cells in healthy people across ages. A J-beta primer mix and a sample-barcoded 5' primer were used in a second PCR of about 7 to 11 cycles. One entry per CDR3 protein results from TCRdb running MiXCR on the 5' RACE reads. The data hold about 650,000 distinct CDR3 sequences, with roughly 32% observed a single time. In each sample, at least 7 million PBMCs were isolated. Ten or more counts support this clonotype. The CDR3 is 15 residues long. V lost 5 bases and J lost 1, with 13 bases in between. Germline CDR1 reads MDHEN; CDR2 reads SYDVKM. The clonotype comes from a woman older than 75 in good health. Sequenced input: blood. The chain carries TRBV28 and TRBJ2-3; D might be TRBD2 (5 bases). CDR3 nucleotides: TGTGCCAGCAGTCGCCGCGGGCAGGGCACAGATACGCAGTATTTT. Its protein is CASSRRGQGTDTQYF.